A selection of T cell receptor beta chains follows, all from one sample in a study of type 1 regulatory T cells. No cognate antigen is known for these TCRs. MiXCR was run by TCRdb on the reads, yielding one entry per CDR3 protein. The table includes tens of thousands of distinct CDR3 sequences, 10% to 15% detected once. The sample comprised cultured non-Tr1 T cells, either the whole culture or a sorted T cell fraction (not recorded which). Every receptor here comes from a human donor in good health. Both conserved end residues are part of each CDR3. The D gene is left open where the match is weak. Only part of the rows carry a size: once, few, many, or a class if the clone is expanded.

D: NA
V: TRBV6-6
J: TRBJ2-1
size: few
DNA: TGTGCCAGCAGGGAACTGTCATCCGGTGAGCAGTTCTTC
CDR3: CASRELSSGEQFF

D: TRBD1
V: TRBV5-1
J: TRBJ1-4
size: NA
DNA: TGCGCCAGCAGCTTGGCCACACAGGGGGGTGAAAAACTGTTTTTT
CDR3: CASSLATQGGEKLFF

D: NA
V: TRBV7-2
J: TRBJ2-1
size: many
DNA: TGTGCCAGCAGCTCCAGCGGGTTGGCTTTCGATGAGCAGTTCTTC
CDR3: CASSSSGLAFDEQFF

D: TRBD1
V: TRBV5-4
J: TRBJ2-7
size: many
DNA: TGTGCCAGCAGCGGACAGGGGGCATCGCACTACGAGCAGTACTTC
CDR3: CASSGQGASHYEQYF

D: TRBD1
V: TRBV29-1
J: TRBJ1-5
size: many
DNA: TGCAGCGTTGAAAACAGGGGGCGGCATTTT
CDR3: CSVENRGRHF

D: NA
V: TRBV20-1
J: TRBJ1-5
size: NA
DNA: TGCAGTGCTAGAGATCCCCAGGGAATTTTGGATCAGCCCCAGCATTTT
CDR3: CSARDPQGILDQPQHF

D: NA
V: TRBV5-1
J: TRBJ2-7
size: NA
DNA: TGCGCCAGCAGCTTGTCCGGGAATCTCTACGAGCAGTACTTC
CDR3: CASSLSGNLYEQYF

D: NA
V: TRBV7-9
J: TRBJ2-7
size: few
DNA: TGTGCCAGCAGCCAGGGCCTCTACGAGCAGTACTTC
CDR3: CASSQGLYEQYF

D: NA
V: TRBV12-3/TRBV12-4
J: TRBJ2-7
size: NA
DNA: TGTGCCAGCAGACTCAATTACGAGCAGTACTTC
CDR3: CASRLNYEQYF

D: TRBD2
V: TRBV7-3
J: TRBJ2-3
size: few
DNA: TGTGCCAGCAGCCCGACTAGCGGGAGTCAGTATACGCAGTATTTT
CDR3: CASSPTSGSQYTQYF

D: NA
V: TRBV5-1
J: TRBJ2-3
size: many
DNA: TGCGCCAGCAGCTCGATGGGCGGTACTCTCACAGATACGCAGTATTTT
CDR3: CASSSMGGTLTDTQYF

D: TRBD1
V: TRBV5-6
J: TRBJ1-5
size: many
DNA: TGTGCCAGCAGTTCGTATGCCACGGGACAGGGGACTTATAGCAATCAGCCCCAGCATTTT
CDR3: CASSSYATGQGTYSNQPQHF

D: NA
V: TRBV18
J: TRBJ1-1
size: medium-sized
DNA: TGTGCCAGCTCACCCAACCACGGCACTGAAGCTTTCTTT
CDR3: CASSPNHGTEAFF

D: NA
V: TRBV20-1
J: TRBJ1-2
size: medium-sized
DNA: TGCAGTGCTACCCTAAGATGGGGCTCCTATGGCTACACCTTC
CDR3: CSATLRWGSYGYTF

D: NA
V: TRBV7-8
J: TRBJ1-5
size: few
DNA: TGTGCCAGCAGCTTAGGGGCTATTAATCAGCCCCAGCATTTT
CDR3: CASSLGAINQPQHF

D: NA
V: TRBV29-1
J: TRBJ2-1
size: many
DNA: TGCAGCGTTGAAGATCCCATGTACAATGAGCAGTTCTTC
CDR3: CSVEDPMYNEQFF

D: TRBD2
V: TRBV24-1
J: TRBJ2-5
size: NA
DNA: TGTGCCACCAGCTCCGGGACTAGGCCCCTGAAAGAGACCCAGTACTTC
CDR3: CATSSGTRPLKETQYF

D: NA
V: TRBV7-8
J: TRBJ2-1
size: few
DNA: TGTGCCAGCAGCTCAACCGGACCCTTCTACAATGAGCAGTTCTTC
CDR3: CASSSTGPFYNEQFF

D: NA
V: TRBV20-1
J: TRBJ2-1
size: NA
DNA: TGCAGTGCCCCACTGGCGGGGTCCTACAAAGAGCAGTTCTTC
CDR3: CSAPLAGSYKEQFF

D: NA
V: TRBV6-2/TRBV6-3
J: TRBJ2-1
size: NA
DNA: TGTGCCAGCAGTTACTCTAAGGAGTCCCATGAGCAGTTCTTC
CDR3: CASSYSKESHEQFF